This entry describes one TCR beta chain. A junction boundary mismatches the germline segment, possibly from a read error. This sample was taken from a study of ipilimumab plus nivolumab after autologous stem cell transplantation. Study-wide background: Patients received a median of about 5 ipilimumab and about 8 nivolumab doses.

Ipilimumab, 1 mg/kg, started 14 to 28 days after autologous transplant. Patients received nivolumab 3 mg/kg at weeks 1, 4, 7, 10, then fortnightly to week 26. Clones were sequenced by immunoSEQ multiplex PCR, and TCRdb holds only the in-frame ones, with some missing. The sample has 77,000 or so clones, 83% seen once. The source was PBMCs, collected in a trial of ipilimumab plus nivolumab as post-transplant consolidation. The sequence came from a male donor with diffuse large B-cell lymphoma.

The CDR3 loop is CASSEDVGAFYGYTF. The CDR3 region has the DNA TGCGCCAGCAGCGAAGACGTCGGGGCTTTCTATGGCTACACCTTC. V is TRBV4-1 and J is TRBJ1-2; D possibly corresponds to TRBD1 (5 bases). The CDR3 sequence is 15 residues long. Per germline, CDR1 MGHRA and CDR2 YSYEKL.